These 14 T cell receptor beta chains came from one sample sequenced in a study of CD8 T cells in ankylosing spondylitis. TCRdb redid the calling of the 5' RACE reads with MiXCR, one entry per CDR3 protein. The sample lists more than 95,000 distinct CDR3 sequences; roughly 8.3% were seen once. The sequencing sample was made of blood, either unsorted or a sorted T cell fraction (not recorded which). These receptor sequences come from a male donor with ankylosing spondylitis or in good health (not recorded which).

This clonotype appeared many times. The chain couples TRBV5-1 to TRBJ1-6, with TRBD1 matching 8 bases. Trimming at V came to 0 bases and at J to 7 bases, leaving 6 bases not matched to a gene. The CDR3 is 16 amino acids. CDR1 is SGHRS and CDR2 is YFSETQ in the germline V gene. CDR3 nucleotide sequence: TGCGCCAGCAGCTTGGGCAGACAGGGGACGAATTCACCCCTCCACTTT. Protein product: CASSLGRQGTNSPLHF.

This clonotype has ten or more counts. This rearrangement joins TRBV5-8 to TRBJ2-2, with 7 positions matching TRBD1. From germline, CDR1 is SGHTS and CDR2 YDEGEE. CDR3 length: 17 amino acids. The V and J ends lost 1 base and 3 bases, in that order; junction bases with no gene match: 9. In DNA form, the CDR3 reads TGTGCCAGCAGCTTGCCCAGACAGGGTATGGACACCGGGGAGCTGTTTTTT. This translates into CASSLPRQGMDTGELFF.

This clonotype was detected ten times or more. The V gene is TRBV7-2, the J gene TRBJ1-1, with D perhaps TRBD1 (6 bases). The V end was cut by 5 bases, the J end by 0 bases, with 16 bases between. CDR3 length: 16 amino acids. The germline gives CDR1 SGHTA, CDR2 FQGNSA. The CDR3 region is CASSLMGRGVNTEAFF. CDR3 bases: TGTGCCAGCAGCCTAATGGGGAGGGGGGTGAACACTGAAGCTTTCTTT.

Ten or more counts support this clonotype. The gene calls are TRBV18 and TRBJ2-3; D remains ambiguous. Germline-derived CDR1 and CDR2 are KGHSH and LQKENI. Trimming took off 4 bases at V and 1 base at J, with 6 bases between the two ends. CDR3 length: 13 amino acids. The CDR3 bases are TGTGCCAGCTCACAGGACCGCACAGATACGCAGTATTTT. Protein product: CASSQDRTDTQYF.

This clonotype was observed many times. V and J are TRBV20-1 and TRBJ1-1; D gene ambiguous. Germline assignment: CDR1 DFQATT and CDR2 SNEGSKA (reference sequence). The CDR3 consists of 13 residues. V lost 3 bases to trimming and J lost 1 base, with 9 bases between them. The CDR3 region is CSARNRRNTEAFF. Written as DNA, the CDR3 is TGCAGTGCTAGGAATCGACGGAACACTGAAGCTTTCTTT.

This chain joins TRBV4-2 and TRBJ2-5; tentatively, D is TRBD1 or TRBD2 (5 bases each). Between the trimmed V and J ends, which lost 1 base and 4 bases, there was a span of 13 bases. Germline lookup yields CDR1 LGHNA and CDR2 YNFKEQ. This CDR3 has 15 residues. The CDR3 DNA follows: TGTGCCAGCAGCCAAGGGGGGTATATCCGAGAGACCCAGTACTTC. It codes for CASSQGGYIRETQYF.

This clonotype has more than one count but fewer than ten. The gene calls are TRBV18 and TRBJ2-1; 8 nucleotides line up with TRBD2. V shed 6 bases and J 9 bases; nucleotides not matched to a gene: 7. Germline-derived CDR1 and CDR2 are KGHSH and LQKENI. This CDR3 comprises 13 residues. The CDR3 DNA reads as TGTGCCAGCTCGGGGGGACTAGACGGTGAGCAGTTCTTC. This sequence encodes CASSGGLDGEQFF.

This clonotype was seen repeatedly, ten times or more. V and J are TRBV29-1 and TRBJ2-1; 8 bases fit TRBD2. After removal of 4 bases from V and 6 bases from J, the junction contained 8 bases not matched to a gene. Germline loops: CDR1 SQVTM, CDR2 ANQGSEA. This CDR3 region has 14 residues. This chain's CDR3 is CSVVTSGGLNEQFF. The DNA for the CDR3 is TGCAGCGTTGTAACTAGCGGAGGTCTCAATGAGCAGTTCTTC.

This clonotype was picked up many times. This chain links TRBV29-1 with TRBJ2-7; weak D call: TRBD1 (5 bases). The CDR3 runs 12 residues. The germline V gene encodes CDR1 SQVTM and CDR2 ANQGSEA. V was clipped by 4 bases and J by 6 bases, with 13 bases between them. CDR3 in amino acids: CSVGRGSSEQYF. CDR3 in DNA: TGCAGCGTTGGAAGGGGATCCAGCGAGCAGTACTTC.

This clonotype was seen repeatedly, ten times or more. The chain recombines TRBV3-1 with TRBJ1-4; no reliable D call. This CDR3 has 14 residues. Between the trimmed V and J ends, which lost 0 bases and 7 bases, there was a span of 9 bases. Per germline, CDR1 LGHDT and CDR2 YNNKEL (reference sequence). The CDR3 coding sequence is TGTGCCAGCAGCCAAGATCGAGGAGGTGAAAAACTGTTTTTT. It codes for CASSQDRGGEKLFF.

This chain joins TRBV5-1 and TRBJ2-5, with D tentatively TRBD2 (5 bases). Trimming pared 4 bases from V and 2 bases from J, leaving 9 bases between. The CDR3 contains 13 residues. Germline CDR1 is SGHRS and CDR2 is YFSETQ. CDR3 bases: TGCGCCAGCAGCCAACTAGGGCAAGAGACCCAGTACTTC. Amino acid sequence: CASSQLGQETQYF.

With regard to this clonotype: A much larger clone differs from this one at a single base, so this may be a read error. This chain joins TRBV6-5 and TRBJ1-1, with D perhaps TRBD1 (6 bases). CDR3 length: 14 residues. Germline V gene sequence: CDR1 MNHEY, CDR2 SVGAGI. CDR3 in DNA: TGTGCCAGCGGTTATGGGGGGCTGGGCACTGAAGCTTTCTTT. Translation gives CASGYGGLGTEAFF.

There are a few counts of this clonotype. A much larger clone differs by one base, so this may be a read error. The rearrangement joins TRBV27 to TRBJ1-2; 10 nucleotides agree with TRBD1. The germline gives CDR1 MNHEY, CDR2 SMNVEV (reference sequence). Trimming at V came to 5 bases and at J to 3 bases, leaving 12 bases not matched to a gene. The CDR3 has 17 residues. CDR3 region: CASSLRQGALGDYGYTF. The CDR3 bases are TGTGCCAGCAGTCTAAGACAGGGGGCCCTCGGTGACTATGGCTACACCTTC.

This clonotype was picked up many times. J is TRBJ1-4 and V is TRBV4-2; D is ambiguous. The CDR3 loop spans 13 amino acids. From germline, CDR1 is LGHNA and CDR2 YNFKEQ. The germline V and J ends were trimmed by 0 bases and 9 bases, with 8 bases remaining between them. The CDR3 DNA follows: TGTGCCAGCAGCCAAGATATGGGGAAAAAACTGTTTTTT. Protein sequence: CASSQDMGKKLFF.